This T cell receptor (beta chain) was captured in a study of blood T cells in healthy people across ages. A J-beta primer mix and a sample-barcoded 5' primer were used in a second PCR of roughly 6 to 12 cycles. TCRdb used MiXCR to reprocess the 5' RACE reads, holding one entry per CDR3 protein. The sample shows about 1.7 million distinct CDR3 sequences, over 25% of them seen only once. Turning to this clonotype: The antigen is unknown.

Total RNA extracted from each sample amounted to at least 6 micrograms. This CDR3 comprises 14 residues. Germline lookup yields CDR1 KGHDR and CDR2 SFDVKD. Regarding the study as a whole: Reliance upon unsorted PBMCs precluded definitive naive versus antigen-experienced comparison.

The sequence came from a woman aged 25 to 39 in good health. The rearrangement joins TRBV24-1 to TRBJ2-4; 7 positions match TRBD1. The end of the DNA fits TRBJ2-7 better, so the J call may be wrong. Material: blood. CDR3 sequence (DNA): TGTGCCACCAGTCTCGCGACAGGGATCTACGAGCAGTACTTC. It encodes CATSLATGIYEQYF.